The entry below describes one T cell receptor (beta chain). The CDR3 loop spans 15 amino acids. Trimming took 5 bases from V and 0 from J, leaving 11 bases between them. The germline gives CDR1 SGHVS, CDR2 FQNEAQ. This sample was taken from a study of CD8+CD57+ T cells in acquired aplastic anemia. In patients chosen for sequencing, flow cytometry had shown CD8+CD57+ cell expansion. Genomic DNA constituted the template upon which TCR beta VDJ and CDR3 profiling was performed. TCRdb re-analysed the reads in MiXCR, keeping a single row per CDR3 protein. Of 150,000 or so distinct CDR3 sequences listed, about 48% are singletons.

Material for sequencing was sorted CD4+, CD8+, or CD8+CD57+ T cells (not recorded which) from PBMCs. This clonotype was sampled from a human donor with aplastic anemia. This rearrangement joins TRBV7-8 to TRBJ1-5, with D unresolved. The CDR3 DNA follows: TGTGCCAGCAGCAGGGAGGCGAGTAGCAATCAGCCCCAGCATTTT. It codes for CASSREASSNQPQHF.